This T cell receptor beta chain appears in the sequencing data of a study of regulatory T cells in long-lasting Graves disease. The table lists this clonotype with a few counts. Germline values: CDR1 MNHEY, CDR2 SMNVEV (reference sequence). The CDR3 has 13 residues. The ends were cut back, 8 bases at V and 2 bases at J, with 13 bases in the middle. The TCR beta library used iRepertoire HTBI primers with Arm-PCR amplification of CDR3. TCRdb called the multiplex PCR reads again in MiXCR, with one record for every CDR3 protein. The table has 540,000 or so distinct CDR3 sequences, approximately 12% seen once. Noted time point: newly diagnosed GD, antithyroid drugs for less than 3 months. The TCR library used RNA extracted from PBMCs. Another study also made use of these data, one on T cells in Graves' hyperthyroidism and ophthalmopathy. This second report adds: Exclusion of a patient resulted from uncontrolled infection, other autoimmune disease, pregnancy or lactation.

The clonotype was recovered from a young man with Graves disease. Here the sequenced sample was peripheral blood mononuclear cells (PBMCs), taken at new diagnosis, from a patient treated with antithyroid drugs. The rearrangement joins TRBV27 to TRBJ2-7; D gene ambiguous. CDR3 sequence reads: CASGPPPAYEQYF. The CDR3 DNA follows: TGTGCCAGCGGCCCACCCCCAGCCTACGAGCAGTACTTC.